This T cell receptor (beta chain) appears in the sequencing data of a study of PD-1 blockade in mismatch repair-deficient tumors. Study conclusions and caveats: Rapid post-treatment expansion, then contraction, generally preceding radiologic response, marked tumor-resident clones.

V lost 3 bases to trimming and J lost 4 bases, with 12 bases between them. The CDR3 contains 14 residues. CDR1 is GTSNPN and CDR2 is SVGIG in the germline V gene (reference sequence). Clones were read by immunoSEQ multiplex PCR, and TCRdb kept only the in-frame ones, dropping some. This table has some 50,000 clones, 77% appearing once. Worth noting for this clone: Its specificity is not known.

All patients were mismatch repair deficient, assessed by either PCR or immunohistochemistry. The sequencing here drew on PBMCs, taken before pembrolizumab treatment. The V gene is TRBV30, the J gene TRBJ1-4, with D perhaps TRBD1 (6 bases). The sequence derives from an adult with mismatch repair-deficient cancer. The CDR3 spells CAWRVGRGNEKLFF. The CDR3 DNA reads TGTGCCTGGAGGGTAGGCAGGGGTAATGAAAAACTGTTTTTT.